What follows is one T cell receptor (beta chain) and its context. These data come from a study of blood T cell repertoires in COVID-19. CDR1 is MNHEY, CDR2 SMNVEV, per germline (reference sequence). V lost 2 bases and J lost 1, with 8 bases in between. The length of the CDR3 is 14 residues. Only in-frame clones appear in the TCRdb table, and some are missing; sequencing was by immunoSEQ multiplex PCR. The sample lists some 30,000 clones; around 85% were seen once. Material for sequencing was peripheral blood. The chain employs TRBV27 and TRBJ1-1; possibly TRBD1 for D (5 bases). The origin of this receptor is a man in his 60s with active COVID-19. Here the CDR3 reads CASSLQGKNTEAFF. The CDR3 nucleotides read TGTGCCAGCAGTTTACAGGGCAAGAACACTGAAGCTTTCTTT.